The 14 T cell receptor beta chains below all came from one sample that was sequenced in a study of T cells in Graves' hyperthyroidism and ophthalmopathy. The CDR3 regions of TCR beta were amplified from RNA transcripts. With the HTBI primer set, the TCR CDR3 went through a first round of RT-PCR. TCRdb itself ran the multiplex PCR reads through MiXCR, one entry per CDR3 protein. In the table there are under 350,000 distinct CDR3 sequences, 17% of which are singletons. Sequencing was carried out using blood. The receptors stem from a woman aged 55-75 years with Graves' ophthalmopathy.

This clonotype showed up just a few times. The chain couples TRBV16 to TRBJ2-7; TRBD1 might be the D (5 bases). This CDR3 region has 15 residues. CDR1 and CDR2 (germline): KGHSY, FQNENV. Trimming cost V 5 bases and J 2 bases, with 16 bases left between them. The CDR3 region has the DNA TGTGCCAGCAGCGCCATCATACAGGAACCCTACGAGCAGTACTTC. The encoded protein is CASSAIIQEPYEQYF.

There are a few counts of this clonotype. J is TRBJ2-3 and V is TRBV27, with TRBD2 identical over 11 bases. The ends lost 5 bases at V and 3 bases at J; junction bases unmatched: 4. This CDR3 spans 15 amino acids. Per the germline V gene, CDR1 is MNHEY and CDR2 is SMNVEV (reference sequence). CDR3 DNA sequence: TGTGCCAGCAGTCCGCGACTAGCGGGAACAGATACGCAGTATTTT. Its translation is CASSPRLAGTDTQYF.

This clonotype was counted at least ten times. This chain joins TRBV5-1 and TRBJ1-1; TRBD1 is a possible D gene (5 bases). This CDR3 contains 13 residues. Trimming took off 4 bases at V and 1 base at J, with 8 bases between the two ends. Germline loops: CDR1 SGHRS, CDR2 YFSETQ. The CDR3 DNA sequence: TGCGCCAGCAGCCCGACAGAGAACACTGAAGCTTTCTTT. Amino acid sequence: CASSPTENTEAFF.

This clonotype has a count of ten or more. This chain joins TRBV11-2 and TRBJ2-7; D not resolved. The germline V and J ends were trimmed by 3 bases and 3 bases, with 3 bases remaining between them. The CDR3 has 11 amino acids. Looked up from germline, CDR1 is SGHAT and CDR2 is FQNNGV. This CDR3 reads CASSLNYEQYF. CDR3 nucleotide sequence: TGTGCCAGCAGCTTGAACTACGAGCAGTACTTC.

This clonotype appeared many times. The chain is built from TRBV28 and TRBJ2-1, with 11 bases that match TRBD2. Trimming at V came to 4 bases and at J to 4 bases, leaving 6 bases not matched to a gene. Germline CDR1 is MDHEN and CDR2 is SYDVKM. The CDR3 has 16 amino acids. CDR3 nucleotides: TGTGCCAGCAGTTCCGGGACTAGCGGACTATACAATGAGCAGTTCTTC. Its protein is CASSSGTSGLYNEQFF.

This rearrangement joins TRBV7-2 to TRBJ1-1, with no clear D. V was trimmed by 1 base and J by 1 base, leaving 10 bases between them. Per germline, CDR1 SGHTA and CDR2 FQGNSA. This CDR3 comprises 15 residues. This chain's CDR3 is CASSLESDQNTEAFF. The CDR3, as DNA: TGTGCCAGCAGCTTAGAGTCGGACCAGAACACTGAAGCTTTCTTT.

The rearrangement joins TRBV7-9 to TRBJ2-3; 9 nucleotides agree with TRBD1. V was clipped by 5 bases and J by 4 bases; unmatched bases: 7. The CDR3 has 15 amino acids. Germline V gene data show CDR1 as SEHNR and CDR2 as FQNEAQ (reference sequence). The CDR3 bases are TGTGCCAGCAGCCCTGGACAGGGGTATGCAGATACGCAGTATTTT. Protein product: CASSPGQGYADTQYF.

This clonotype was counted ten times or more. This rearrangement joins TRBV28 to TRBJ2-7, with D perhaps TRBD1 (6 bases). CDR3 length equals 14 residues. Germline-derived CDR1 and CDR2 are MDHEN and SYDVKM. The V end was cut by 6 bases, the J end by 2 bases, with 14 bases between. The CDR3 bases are TGTGCCAGCAGGACCCCACAGGGAGCCTACGAGCAGTACTTC. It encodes CASRTPQGAYEQYF.

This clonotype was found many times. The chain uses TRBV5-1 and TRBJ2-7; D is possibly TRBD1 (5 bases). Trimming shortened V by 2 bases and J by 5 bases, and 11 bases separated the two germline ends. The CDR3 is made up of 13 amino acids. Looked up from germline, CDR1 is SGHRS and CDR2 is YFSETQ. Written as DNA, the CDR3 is TGCGCCAGCAGCTTAAGGGGCATGGACGAGCAGTACTTC. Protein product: CASSLRGMDEQYF. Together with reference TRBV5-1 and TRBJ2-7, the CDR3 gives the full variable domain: KAGVTQTPRYLIKTRGQQVTLSCSPISGHRSVSWYQQTPGQGLQFLFEYFSETQRNKGNFPGRFSGRQFSNSRSEMNVSTLELGDSALYLCASSLRGMDEQYFGPGTRLTVT.

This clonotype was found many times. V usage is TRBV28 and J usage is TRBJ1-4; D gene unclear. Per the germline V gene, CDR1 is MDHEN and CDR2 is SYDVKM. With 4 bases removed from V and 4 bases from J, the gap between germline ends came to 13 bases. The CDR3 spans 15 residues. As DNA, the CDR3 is TGTGCCAGCAGTTCGAGGGCCAAGGGTAATGAAAAACTGTTTTTT. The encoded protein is CASSSRAKGNEKLFF.

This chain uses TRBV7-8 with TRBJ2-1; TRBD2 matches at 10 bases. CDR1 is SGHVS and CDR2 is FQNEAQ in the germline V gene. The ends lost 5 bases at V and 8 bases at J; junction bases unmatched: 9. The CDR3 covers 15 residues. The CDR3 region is CASSPASGRRHEQFF. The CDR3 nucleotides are TGTGCCAGCAGCCCAGCTAGCGGGAGACGGCATGAGCAGTTCTTC.

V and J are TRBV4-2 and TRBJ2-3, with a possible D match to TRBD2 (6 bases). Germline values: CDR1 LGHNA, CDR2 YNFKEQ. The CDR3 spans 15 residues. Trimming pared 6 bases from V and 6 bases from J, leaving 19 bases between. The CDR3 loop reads CASSRGEAGADTQYF. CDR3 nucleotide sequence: TGTGCCAGCAGTCGCGGGGAGGCTGGAGCTGATACGCAGTATTTT.

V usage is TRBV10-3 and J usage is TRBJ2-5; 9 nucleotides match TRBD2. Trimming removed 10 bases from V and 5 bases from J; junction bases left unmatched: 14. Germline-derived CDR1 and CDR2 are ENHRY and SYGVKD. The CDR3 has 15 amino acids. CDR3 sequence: CATAPGAGGKETQYF. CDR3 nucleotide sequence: TGTGCCACCGCCCCGGGGGCGGGAGGGAAGGAGACCCAGTACTTC.

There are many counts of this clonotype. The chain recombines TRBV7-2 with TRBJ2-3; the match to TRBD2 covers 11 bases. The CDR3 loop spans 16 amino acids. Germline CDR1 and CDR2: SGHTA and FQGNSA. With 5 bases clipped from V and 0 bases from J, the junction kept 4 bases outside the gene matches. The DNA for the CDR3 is TGTGCCAGCAGCCCGACTAGCGGGACTAGCACAGATACGCAGTATTTT. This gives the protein CASSPTSGTSTDTQYF.